Given below is one T cell receptor (beta chain) in context. Antigen unknown. The sample belongs to a study of blood T cells in healthy people across ages. Study results and limitations: PBMCs were not sorted, which prevented a conclusive comparison of naive versus antigen-experienced cells.

The CDR3 loop spans 15 amino acids. Germline V CDR1 and CDR2: SGDLS, YYNGEE. The V gene end was trimmed by 4 bases and the J gene end by 0 bases; junction bases not matched to a gene: 5. Together with a sample-barcoded 5' primer, a J-beta primer mix was included in a second PCR lasting about 7 to 11 cycles. TCRdb reprocessed the 5' RACE reads with MiXCR, giving one entry per CDR3 protein. This table holds fewer than 1,000,000 distinct CDR3 sequences, 40% to 50% found once. V gene TRBV9 combines with J gene TRBJ2-3, with 7 bases aligning to TRBD1. Sequencing was done on a sample of blood. The source of this sequence is a man between 60 and 75 years old in good health. The chain's CDR3 is CASSRRDSSTDTQYF. CDR3 nucleotides: TGTGCCAGCAGCAGACGGGACAGCAGCACAGATACGCAGTATTTT.